This TCR beta chain derives from a study of shared T cell receptors in the human thymus. Sequenced by immunoSEQ multiplex PCR; TCRdb stores in-frame clones only, minus some. The sample shows about 660,000 clones, around nine tenths of them seen only once. The CDR3 is 16 amino acids. With V trimmed by 5 bases and J by 2 bases, 13 bases remained unmatched. Germline lookup yields CDR1 SGHRS and CDR2 YFSETQ. The sample also formed part of further work on human thymus T cells.

The chain carries TRBV5-1 and TRBJ2-7; 7 positions agree with TRBD1. Source material: thymocytes. The TCR was taken from a boy under three years old with a congenital heart defect. The DNA for the CDR3 is TGCGCCAGCAGGGTTTTATTGGGACAGACGGCCTACGAGCAGTACTTC. Protein: CASRVLLGQTAYEQYF.